These T cell receptor beta chains were read from a single sample in a study of blood T cells in healthy people across ages. TCRdb itself ran the 5' RACE reads through MiXCR, one entry per CDR3 protein. The data hold hundreds of thousands of distinct CDR3 sequences, with about 50% observed a single time. What was sequenced was blood. The receptor source for this set is a woman over 75 in good health. CDR3s include the opening cysteine and the closing phenylalanine or tryptophan. D genes are given only for firm matches. Rows give clone size only sometimes, using once, few, many, or a class for an expanded clone.

j_call v_call clone_size d_call cdr3_aa cdr3_nt
TRBJ2-3 TRBV20-1 many TRBD2 CSARQISGRRTDTQYF TGCAGTGCCCGCCAGATCAGCGGGAGAAGGACAGATACGCAGTATTTT
TRBJ2-1 TRBV3-1 many . CASSQGAGNEQFF TGTGCCAGCAGCCAGGGGGCAGGGAATGAGCAGTTCTTC
TRBJ2-1 TRBV5-1 . . CASSLIDAGSYNEQFF TGCGCCAGCAGCTTGATTGATGCGGGCTCCTACAATGAGCAGTTCTTC
TRBJ2-3 TRBV3-1 many . CASSPGSGDTQYF TGTGCCAGCAGCCCCGGGTCGGGAGATACGCAGTATTTT
TRBJ2-1 TRBV2 many . CARSARISYNEQFF TGTGCCAGGTCAGCGAGAATCTCCTACAATGAGCAGTTCTTC
TRBJ1-2 TRBV4-1 . . CASSQERVWNGYTF TGCGCCAGCAGCCAAGAGAGGGTTTGGAATGGCTACACCTTC
TRBJ2-7 TRBV6-6 . . CASSYPAGQVYEQYF TGTGCCAGCAGTTACCCTGCAGGGCAAGTTTACGAGCAGTACTTC
TRBJ2-1 TRBV30 . . CAWRLYTYEQFF TGTGCCTGGAGACTGTATACCTACGAGCAGTTCTTC
TRBJ1-1 TRBV20-1 . TRBD1 CSGASNRGLNTEAFF TGCAGTGGCGCGTCAAACAGGGGGCTCAACACTGAAGCTTTCTTT
TRBJ1-1 TRBV28 . . CASSYLVYGTFF TGTGCCAGCAGTTACCTCGTATACGGGACTTTCTTT
TRBJ2-1 TRBV7-6 many TRBD2 CASSLTYSSGAEQFF TGTGCCAGCAGCTTAACCTACTCTAGCGGAGCTGAGCAGTTCTTC
TRBJ2-1 TRBV29-1 many . CSVALPIAGSNEQFF TGCAGCGTTGCCTTACCGATCGCGGGTTCCAATGAGCAGTTCTTC
TRBJ1-2 TRBV6-2/TRBV6-3 . TRBD1 CASSPPQDRVLGYTF TGTGCCAGCAGTCCACCGCAAGACAGGGTCCTAGGCTACACCTTC
TRBJ2-7 TRBV18 . TRBD1 CASSLPPGTGGSYEQYF TGTGCCAGCTCCCTACCACCCGGGACAGGGGGCTCCTACGAGCAGTACTTC
TRBJ1-2 TRBV25-1 once . CASSAPGSPRGYTF TGTGCCAGCAGTGCCCCGGGCAGTCCTCGAGGCTACACCTTC
TRBJ2-7 TRBV5-1 . . CASKNEVEQYF TGCGCCAGCAAGAATGAAGTCGAGCAGTACTTC
TRBJ2-6 TRBV11-2 few . CASRGYDGEKANVLTF TGTGCCAGCAGGGGCTACGACGGGGAAAAGGCCAACGTCCTGACTTTC
TRBJ1-1 TRBV20-1 . TRBD1 CSAPGRQGVAEAFF TGCAGTGCTCCGGGTCGACAGGGAGTTGCTGAAGCTTTCTTT
TRBJ2-1 TRBV6-5 many TRBD2 CASSYGAGGVDTQFF TGTGCCAGCAGTTACGGAGCGGGGGGGGTAGATACGCAGTTCTTC
TRBJ1-2 TRBV29-1 once . CSVFRHGYGYTF TGCAGCGTTTTCAGGCATGGCTATGGCTACACCTTC
TRBJ2-2 TRBV5-8 . . CASSLDLPNTGELFF TGTGCCAGCAGCTTGGACCTGCCGAACACCGGGGAGCTGTTTTTT
TRBJ1-2 TRBV20-1 . TRBD1 CSASLTSGGYGYTF TGCAGTGCTAGCCTTACATCAGGGGGGTATGGCTACACCTTC
TRBJ1-5 TRBV5-5 many . CASSFDPIQPQHF TGTGCCAGCAGCTTTGACCCGATTCAGCCCCAGCATTTT
TRBJ2-1 TRBV13 . . CASSLGFGTFLSNEQFF TGTGCCAGCAGCTTAGGCTTCGGGACCTTTCTGTCCAATGAGCAGTTCTTC